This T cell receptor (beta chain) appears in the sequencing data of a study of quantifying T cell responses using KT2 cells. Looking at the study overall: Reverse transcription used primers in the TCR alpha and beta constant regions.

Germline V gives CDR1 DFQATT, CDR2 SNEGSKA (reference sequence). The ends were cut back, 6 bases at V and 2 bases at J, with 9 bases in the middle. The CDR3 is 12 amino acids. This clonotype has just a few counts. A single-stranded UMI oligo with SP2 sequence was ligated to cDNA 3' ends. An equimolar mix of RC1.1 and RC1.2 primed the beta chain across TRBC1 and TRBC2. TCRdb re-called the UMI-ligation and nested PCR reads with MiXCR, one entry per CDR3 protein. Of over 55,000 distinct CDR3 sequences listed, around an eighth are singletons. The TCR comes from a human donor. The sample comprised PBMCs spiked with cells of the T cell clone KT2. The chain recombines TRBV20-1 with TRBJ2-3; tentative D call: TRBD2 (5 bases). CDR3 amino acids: CSAPEATDTQYF. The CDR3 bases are TGCAGTGCCCCGGAGGCCACAGATACGCAGTATTTT.